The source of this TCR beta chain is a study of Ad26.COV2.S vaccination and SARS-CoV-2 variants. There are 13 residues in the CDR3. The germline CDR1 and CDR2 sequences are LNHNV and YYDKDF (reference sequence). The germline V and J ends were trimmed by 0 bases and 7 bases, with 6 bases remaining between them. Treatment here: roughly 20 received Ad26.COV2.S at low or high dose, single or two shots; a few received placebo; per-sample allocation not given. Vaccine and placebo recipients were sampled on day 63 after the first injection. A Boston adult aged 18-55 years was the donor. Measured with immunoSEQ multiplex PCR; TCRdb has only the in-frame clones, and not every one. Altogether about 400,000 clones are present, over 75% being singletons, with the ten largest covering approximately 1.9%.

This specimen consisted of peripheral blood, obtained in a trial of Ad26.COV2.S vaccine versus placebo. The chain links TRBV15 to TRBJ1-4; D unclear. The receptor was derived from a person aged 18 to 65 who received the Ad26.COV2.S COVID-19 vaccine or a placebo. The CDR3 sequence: CATSRDGIEKLFF. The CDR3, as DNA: TGTGCCACCAGCAGAGATGGTATTGAAAAACTGTTTTTT.